This T cell receptor (beta chain) was profiled in a study of PD-L1 blockade in urothelial cancer. Study summary: Patients previously received 0 to 3 chemotherapy regimens. A median roughly 140,000 T cells were found in blood samples. The authors examined blood 3 weeks (second dose) and 6 weeks after treatment start.

This clone was observed once. Time point defined: peripheral blood 6 weeks after treatment start. Enrolled patients showed locally advanced or metastatic urothelial carcinoma. The length of the CDR3 is 15 residues. V dropped 4 bases and J dropped 0 bases, with 11 bases sitting between them. Germline CDR1 and CDR2: SGDLS and YYNGEE. The method was immunoSEQ multiplex PCR; TCRdb's version includes in-frame clones alone and lacks a portion of them. Altogether 29,000 or so clones are present, 80% to 85% being singletons, with the ten largest covering around 3%. The sample in question was PBMCs, obtained around atezolizumab (anti-PD-L1) treatment. The rearrangement uses TRBV9 and TRBJ2-1; the D gene is possibly TRBD1 (6 bases). This TCR was sampled from a man aged 65 to 85 with urothelial cancer. The CDR3 sequence is CASSQGPHSYNEQFF. The CDR3, as DNA: TGTGCCAGCAGCCAGGGGCCACACTCCTACAATGAGCAGTTCTTC.